This T cell receptor beta chain was sequenced during a study of tumor-infiltrating lymphocytes in primary liver carcinoma. Unsorted bulk tissue (roughly 20-34 mg) underwent RNA and DNA co-extraction. Patients carried chronic HBV infection without prior treatment. The length of the CDR3 is 13 residues. CDR1 and CDR2 from the germline V gene are SGHNT and YENEEA. A constant-region primer served to make TCR beta cDNA from around 540 ng total RNA. Slightly modified ARM-PCR served as the procedure for the TCR beta libraries. These libraries came from three rounds of nested multiplex PCR. The first two PCR rounds, approximately 10 cycles each, used TRBV1-TRBV30 forward primers and a C-beta reverse primer. TCRdb independently ran MiXCR on the multiplex PCR reads; one entry per CDR3 protein. The sample includes 47,000 or so distinct CDR3 sequences, about 80% of them seen just once. About this clonotype itself: What it recognizes is unknown. One junction end disagrees with the germline gene, perhaps due to a read error.

Study-level findings and limits: Tumor region pairs overlapped more than did tumor-adjacent and tumor-blood pairs. Found in all five tumor regions were only about 7.5-25% of top clones.

Sequencing was carried out using liver tumor tissue from sampling region 3. Subset indicated: tumor region T3, left-lateral pole. V and J are TRBV11-3 and TRBJ1-1; the D is unclear. This sequence was found in a man between 35 and 55 years old with primary liver carcinoma and hepatitis B virus infection. CDR3 bases: TGTCCCAGCAGCTTAGAGTCTTACACTGAAGCTCTCTTT. Its translation is CPSSLESYTEALF.